Listed below are T cell receptor beta chains from one sample, sequenced in a study of cytomegalovirus exposure and HLA in healthy donors. Using immunoSEQ multiplex PCR, the repertoire was profiled, and TCRdb retains in-frame clones only, with some absent. The sample includes under 300,000 clones, about 80% of them seen just once. The sequenced material came from PBMCs. The receptor set was obtained from a woman in her fifties or sixties in good health and CMV-seropositive. Each CDR3 is given with its conserved first and last residue. Fields, in order: clone size, CDR3 length, D gene, J gene, V gene, CDR3 protein, CDR3 DNA. The D gene is left open where the match is weak. Some rows mark clone size as missing; the rest say once, few, many or name a class of expanded clone.

clone_size: .
cdr3_length: 13
d_call: .
j_call: TRBJ2-7
v_call: TRBV5-1
cdr3_aa: CASSLEYRDEQYF
cdr3_nt: TGCGCCAGCAGCTTGGAGTACAGGGACGAGCAGTACTTC

clone_size: once
cdr3_length: 16
d_call: TRBD2
j_call: TRBJ2-5
v_call: TRBV5-8
cdr3_aa: CASSYFSGRPQETQYF
cdr3_nt: TGTGCCAGCAGCTACTTTAGCGGGAGGCCCCAAGAGACCCAGTACTTC

clone_size: .
cdr3_length: 16
d_call: TRBD1
j_call: TRBJ1-5
v_call: TRBV4-1
cdr3_aa: CASSRQGELGNQPQHF
cdr3_nt: TGCGCCAGCAGCCGGCAGGGGGAGTTGGGCAATCAGCCCCAGCATTTT

clone_size: .
cdr3_length: 14
d_call: TRBD1
j_call: TRBJ1-2
v_call: TRBV6-5
cdr3_aa: CATLAGTGGAGYTF
cdr3_nt: TGTGCCACCTTGGCCGGGACAGGGGGAGCTGGCTACACCTTC

clone_size: .
cdr3_length: 14
d_call: .
j_call: TRBJ1-5
v_call: TRBV5-1
cdr3_aa: CASSSEGGNQPQHF
cdr3_nt: TGCGCCAGCAGCTCCGAAGGAGGGAATCAGCCCCAGCATTTT

clone_size: .
cdr3_length: 16
d_call: TRBD1
j_call: TRBJ2-2
v_call: TRBV18
cdr3_aa: CASSLYRGPNTGELFF
cdr3_nt: TGTGCCAGCTCACTCTACAGGGGCCCGAACACCGGGGAGCTGTTTTTT

clone_size: few
cdr3_length: 13
d_call: TRBD1
j_call: TRBJ1-2
v_call: TRBV2
cdr3_aa: CASSQDRIGGYTF
cdr3_nt: TGTGCCAGCAGTCAGGACAGGATTGGAGGCTACACCTTC

clone_size: .
cdr3_length: 13
d_call: TRBD1
j_call: TRBJ2-4
v_call: TRBV15
cdr3_aa: CAASTGGKNIQYF
cdr3_nt: TGTGCCGCCTCGACAGGGGGCAAAAACATTCAGTACTTC

clone_size: .
cdr3_length: 16
d_call: TRBD2
j_call: TRBJ2-5
v_call: TRBV5-1
cdr3_aa: CASSLTGLAGAETQYF
cdr3_nt: TGCGCCAGCAGCCTCACGGGACTAGCGGGAGCGGAGACCCAGTACTTC

clone_size: .
cdr3_length: 16
d_call: .
j_call: TRBJ2-2
v_call: TRBV5-1
cdr3_aa: CASSYLQDQSAGELFF
cdr3_nt: TGCGCCAGCAGCTACTTACAGGATCAAAGCGCCGGGGAGCTGTTTTTT

clone_size: .
cdr3_length: 13
d_call: TRBD1
j_call: TRBJ2-3
v_call: TRBV7-6
cdr3_aa: CASSSHRGDTQYF
cdr3_nt: TGTGCCAGCAGCTCCCACAGGGGCGATACGCAGTATTTT

clone_size: .
cdr3_length: 15
d_call: .
j_call: TRBJ1-3
v_call: TRBV7-9
cdr3_aa: CASSPQGLGGNTIYF
cdr3_nt: TGTGCCAGCAGCCCACAGGGTTTGGGTGGAAACACCATATATTTT

clone_size: few
cdr3_length: 15
d_call: TRBD1
j_call: TRBJ1-1
v_call: TRBV27
cdr3_aa: CASSSLPRGSTEAFF
cdr3_nt: TGTGCCAGCAGCTCCCTTCCCAGGGGGAGCACTGAAGCTTTCTTT

clone_size: once
cdr3_length: 15
d_call: .
j_call: TRBJ2-6
v_call: TRBV4-2
cdr3_aa: CASSQGRSGANVLTF
cdr3_nt: TGTGCCAGCAGCCAAGGGCGGTCTGGGGCCAACGTCCTGACTTTC

clone_size: few
cdr3_length: 16
d_call: TRBD2
j_call: TRBJ2-1
v_call: TRBV5-6
cdr3_aa: CASSLQRGSSYNEQFF
cdr3_nt: TGTGCCAGCAGCTTGCAGCGGGGGAGCTCCTACAATGAGCAGTTCTTC

clone_size: .
cdr3_length: 15
d_call: .
j_call: TRBJ1-1
v_call: TRBV4-1
cdr3_aa: CASSLRGGTNTEAFF
cdr3_nt: TGCGCCAGCAGTCTCCGGGGGGGAACGAACACTGAAGCTTTCTTT

clone_size: .
cdr3_length: 16
d_call: TRBD2
j_call: TRBJ2-3
v_call: TRBV28
cdr3_aa: CASSGPWTSGPDTQYF
cdr3_nt: TGTGCCAGCAGTGGACCGTGGACTAGCGGGCCCGATACGCAGTATTTT

clone_size: few
cdr3_length: 16
d_call: TRBD2
j_call: TRBJ2-1
v_call: TRBV5-1
cdr3_aa: CASSLGSGSSYNEQFF
cdr3_nt: TGCGCCAGCAGCTTGGGAAGCGGGAGCTCCTACAATGAGCAGTTCTTC

clone_size: .
cdr3_length: 14
d_call: .
j_call: TRBJ1-2
v_call: TRBV4-2
cdr3_aa: CASSQVAELYGYTF
cdr3_nt: TGTGCCAGCAGCCAAGTGGCGGAGCTATACGGCTACACCTTC

clone_size: .
cdr3_length: 14
d_call: .
j_call: TRBJ1-4
v_call: TRBV28
cdr3_aa: CASSQTGKGEKLFF
cdr3_nt: TGTGCCAGCAGTCAAACAGGGAAGGGTGAAAAACTGTTTTTT

clone_size: .
cdr3_length: 13
d_call: TRBD1
j_call: TRBJ1-2
v_call: TRBV30
cdr3_aa: CAWSGPTGNGYTF
cdr3_nt: TGTGCCTGGAGTGGACCGACAGGGAATGGCTACACCTTC

clone_size: .
cdr3_length: 13
d_call: .
j_call: TRBJ1-1
v_call: TRBV25-1
cdr3_aa: CASSLTGNTEAFF
cdr3_nt: TGTGCCAGCAGTCTTACAGGGAACACTGAAGCTTTCTTT

clone_size: .
cdr3_length: 14
d_call: .
j_call: TRBJ2-3
v_call: TRBV27
cdr3_aa: CASSSVHFTDTQYF
cdr3_nt: TGTGCCAGCAGTAGCGTGCACTTCACAGATACGCAGTATTTT

clone_size: .
cdr3_length: 17
d_call: TRBD2
j_call: TRBJ2-7
v_call: TRBV10-1
cdr3_aa: CASSEGKLADSSYEQYF
cdr3_nt: TGCGCCAGCAGTGAGGGGAAACTAGCGGACAGCTCCTACGAGCAGTACTTC

clone_size: .
cdr3_length: 14
d_call: TRBD1
j_call: TRBJ2-1
v_call: TRBV19
cdr3_aa: CASSRGQGKNEQFF
cdr3_nt: TGTGCCAGTAGTAGAGGACAGGGTAAGAATGAGCAGTTCTTC

clone_size: .
cdr3_length: 18
d_call: TRBD2
j_call: TRBJ2-7
v_call: TRBV5-1
cdr3_aa: CASSITRTSGMVGYEQYF
cdr3_nt: TGCGCCAGCAGCATTACCCGGACTAGCGGGATGGTGGGCTACGAGCAGTACTTC

clone_size: .
cdr3_length: 17
d_call: TRBD1
j_call: TRBJ2-2
v_call: TRBV5-1
cdr3_aa: CASSLAGTGGAAGELFF
cdr3_nt: TGCGCCAGCAGCTTGGCCGGGACAGGGGGCGCGGCCGGGGAGCTGTTTTTT

clone_size: few
cdr3_length: 12
d_call: .
j_call: TRBJ2-7
v_call: TRBV6-5
cdr3_aa: CASRSTPGEQYF
cdr3_nt: TGTGCCAGCAGATCGACTCCCGGCGAGCAGTACTTC

clone_size: .
cdr3_length: 17
d_call: TRBD1
j_call: TRBJ1-2
v_call: TRBV27
cdr3_aa: CASSRTYRDRRTYGYTF
cdr3_nt: TGTGCCAGCAGCAGAACTTACCGGGACAGGAGGACCTATGGCTACACCTTC

clone_size: .
cdr3_length: 16
d_call: TRBD1
j_call: TRBJ2-5
v_call: TRBV7-8
cdr3_aa: CASSLYIRGGRETQYF
cdr3_nt: TGTGCCAGCAGCTTATATATCCGAGGGGGCAGGGAGACCCAGTACTTC

clone_size: .
cdr3_length: 15
d_call: .
j_call: TRBJ1-4
v_call: TRBV9
cdr3_aa: CASSLGAMVSEKLFF
cdr3_nt: TGTGCCAGCAGCCTAGGGGCCATGGTCAGTGAAAAACTGTTTTTT

clone_size: .
cdr3_length: 13
d_call: .
j_call: TRBJ1-2
v_call: TRBV28
cdr3_aa: CASSHRERGGYTF
cdr3_nt: TGTGCCAGCAGCCACCGGGAACGGGGTGGCTACACCTTC

clone_size: once
cdr3_length: 15
d_call: TRBD1
j_call: TRBJ1-3
v_call: TRBV30
cdr3_aa: CAWSVGGAGGNTIYF
cdr3_nt: TGTGCCTGGAGTGTAGGGGGCGCGGGTGGAAACACCATATATTTT

clone_size: .
cdr3_length: 13
d_call: .
j_call: TRBJ2-1
v_call: TRBV5-1
cdr3_aa: CASGLSAGNEQFF
cdr3_nt: TGCGCCAGCGGCTTGTCTGCCGGGAATGAGCAGTTCTTC

clone_size: .
cdr3_length: 16
d_call: TRBD2
j_call: TRBJ2-1
v_call: TRBV28
cdr3_aa: CASSKRVAGPYNEQFF
cdr3_nt: TGTGCCAGTTCCAAAAGGGTAGCGGGACCCTACAATGAGCAGTTCTTC

clone_size: once
cdr3_length: 15
d_call: .
j_call: TRBJ1-1
v_call: TRBV28
cdr3_aa: CASSAWSGGNTEAFF
cdr3_nt: TGTGCCAGCAGTGCCTGGTCCGGGGGGAACACTGAAGCTTTCTTT

clone_size: .
cdr3_length: 16
d_call: .
j_call: TRBJ2-1
v_call: TRBV5-4
cdr3_aa: CASSLGGVSSYNEQFF
cdr3_nt: TGTGCCAGCAGCTTGGGGGGGGTTAGCTCCTACAATGAGCAGTTCTTC

clone_size: .
cdr3_length: 13
d_call: .
j_call: TRBJ1-2
v_call: TRBV27
cdr3_aa: CASSPFEGDDYTF
cdr3_nt: TGTGCCAGCAGTCCCTTTGAGGGCGATGACTACACCTTC

clone_size: .
cdr3_length: 16
d_call: .
j_call: TRBJ2-1
v_call: TRBV14
cdr3_aa: CASSQVRIKLYNEQFF
cdr3_nt: TGTGCCAGCAGCCAAGTTCGGATCAAACTATACAATGAGCAGTTCTTC

clone_size: .
cdr3_length: 16
d_call: TRBD1
j_call: TRBJ2-2
v_call: TRBV10-3
cdr3_aa: CAISEAGTGSTGELFF
cdr3_nt: TGTGCCATCAGTGAGGCCGGGACAGGGTCCACCGGGGAGCTGTTTTTT

clone_size: few
cdr3_length: 13
d_call: .
j_call: TRBJ2-1
v_call: TRBV25-1
cdr3_aa: CASSELRGGEQFF
cdr3_nt: TGTGCCAGCAGTGAATTGAGAGGAGGGGAGCAGTTCTTC

clone_size: .
cdr3_length: 16
d_call: .
j_call: TRBJ2-1
v_call: TRBV21-1
cdr3_aa: CASSKATTGFGDEQFF
cdr3_nt: TGTGCCAGCAGCAAAGCCACAACCGGGTTCGGGGATGAGCAGTTCTTC